This passage covers 25 T cell receptor beta chains from one sample sequenced in a study of blood T cell repertoires in COVID-19. Profiled with immunoSEQ multiplex PCR; TCRdb holds only in-frame clones, not every one. The data show about 90,000 clones, about 90% seen once. Sequenced material: peripheral blood. Receptors were obtained from a man aged 45-60 years with COVID-19, enrolled during active disease.

The gene calls are TRBV14 and TRBJ2-1, with 9 nucleotides matching TRBD1. This CDR3 region has 16 residues. The V gene end was trimmed by 1 base and the J gene end by 3 bases; junction bases not matched to a gene: 4. Germline V gene lookup returns CDR1 SGHDN and CDR2 FVKESK. In DNA form, the CDR3 reads TGTGCCAGCAGCCAAGCCGGGACAGGGTTCTACAATGAGCAGTTCTTC. Amino acids: CASSQAGTGFYNEQFF.

This sequence joins TRBV4-3 and TRBJ2-3, with D possibly matching TRBD1 (6 bases). V was clipped by 0 bases and J by 4 bases, with 14 bases between them. CDR3 length: 16 amino acids. Per the germline V gene, CDR1 is LGHNA and CDR2 is YSLEER. CDR3 nucleotides: TGCGCCAGCAGCCAAGACCCGGGACAAGGGGCAGATACGCAGTATTTT. Its protein is CASSQDPGQGADTQYF.

The chain combines TRBV27 with TRBJ1-6, with 7 bases aligning to TRBD1. V lost 4 bases and J lost 4; bases outside the gene matches: 4. Looked up from germline, CDR1 is MNHEY and CDR2 is SMNVEV (reference sequence). The CDR3 is made up of 15 amino acids. DNA of the CDR3: TGTGCCAGCAGTTCACAGGGGACGTATAATTCACCCCTCCACTTT. It translates to CASSSQGTYNSPLHF.

The CDR3 coding sequence is TGCGCCAGCAGCCCGACAGGGATCACGAACACTGAAGCTTTCTTT. Translating it yields CASSPTGITNTEAFF. The V call is TRBV4-1, the J call TRBJ1-1; TRBD1 matches 7 bases. The germline CDR1 and CDR2 sequences are MGHRA and YSYEKL. V lost 4 bases and J lost 1; bases outside the gene matches: 6. CDR3 length: 15 residues.

V and J are TRBV5-1 and TRBJ2-7; TRBD1 matches 10 bases. The CDR3 extends over 17 amino acids. V gave up 0 bases and J gave up 2 bases; unmatched junction bases: 8. Germline loops: CDR1 SGHRS, CDR2 YFSETQ. The CDR3 reads CASSLVFGTGDTYEQYF. CDR3 nucleotides: TGCGCCAGCAGCTTGGTTTTCGGGACAGGGGATACCTACGAGCAGTACTTC.

The chain recombines TRBV2 with TRBJ1-1; a weak D match, TRBD1 (5 bases). The CDR3 sequence is 13 residues long. The germline V gene has CDR1 SNHLY and CDR2 FYNNEI. V was pared by 2 bases and J by 5 bases, with 9 bases between. The CDR3 is CASSEQGGTEAFF. CDR3 sequence (DNA): TGTGCCAGCAGTGAACAGGGAGGAACTGAAGCTTTCTTT. The complete variable domain, with remaining parts taken from reference TRBV2 and TRBJ1-1, reads EPEVTQTPSHQVTQMGQEVILRCVPISNHLYFYWYRQILGQKVEFLVSFYNNEISEKSEIFDDQFSVERPDGSNFTLKIRSTKLEDSAMYFCASSEQGGTEAFFGQGTRLTVV.

V and J are TRBV7-3 and TRBJ2-2; 8 bases are shared with TRBD1. There are 16 residues in the CDR3. V was clipped by 5 bases and J by 7 bases; unmatched bases: 12. Germline loops: CDR1 SGHTA, CDR2 FQGTGA. DNA for the CDR3: TGTGCCAGCAGCCTAATGACAGGGGCCGGCAGCGGGGAGCTGTTTTTT. It encodes CASSLMTGAGSGELFF.

The chain links TRBV7-8 to TRBJ1-5; 11 bases agree with TRBD1. The ends lost 5 bases at V and 0 bases at J; junction bases unmatched: 6. Germline loops: CDR1 SGHVS, CDR2 FQNEAQ. The CDR3 is made up of 17 amino acids. In DNA, the CDR3 is TGTGCCAGCAGCCTAAGGGGACAGGGGGATAGCAATCAGCCCCAGCATTTT. Its translation is CASSLRGQGDSNQPQHF.

With regard to this clone: Distinct nucleotide sequences in the sample also encode this CDR3. The gene calls are TRBV5-1 and TRBJ2-7; D remains ambiguous. V lost 0 bases, J lost 2 bases, and 9 bases lay in between. Germline V CDR1 and CDR2: SGHRS, YFSETQ. This CDR3 has 14 residues. The CDR3 nucleotides are TGCGCCAGCAGCTTGGCCCTGGAGCCCTACGAGCAGTACTTC. This encodes CASSLALEPYEQYF. Supplemented by reference TRBV5-1 and TRBJ2-7, the full variable domain reads KAGVTQTPRYLIKTRGQQVTLSCSPISGHRSVSWYQQTPGQGLQFLFEYFSETQRNKGNFPGRFSGRQFSNSRSEMNVSTLELGDSALYLCASSLALEPYEQYFGPGTRLTVT.

The chain employs TRBV10-3 and TRBJ1-1; 11 positions agree with TRBD1. V lost 2 bases to trimming and J lost 7 bases; unmatched junction nucleotides: 6. CDR3 length equals 15 residues. CDR1 is ENHRY, CDR2 SYGVKD, per germline. The DNA for the CDR3 is TGTGCCATCAGTGAGGACGGCGGGACAGGGGGTGAAGCTTTCTTT. Its translation: CAISEDGGTGGEAFF.

The sample holds one count of this clone. The chain links TRBV13 to TRBJ2-1, with D perhaps TRBD1 (5 bases). The CDR3 contains 12 residues. The ends were cut back, 4 bases at V and 7 bases at J, with 8 bases in the middle. Per the germline V gene, CDR1 is PRHDT and CDR2 is FYEKMQ (reference sequence). The CDR3 DNA reads TGTGCCAGCAGCTCTAGGGGAAATGAGCAGTTCTTC. Its translation is CASSSRGNEQFF.

J is TRBJ1-5 and V is TRBV2; D ambiguous. Trimming took off 3 bases at V and 7 bases at J, with 13 bases between the two ends. CDR1 and CDR2 from the germline V gene are SNHLY and FYNNEI. The CDR3 contains 14 residues. The CDR3 coding sequence is TGTGCCAGCAGTGACCTCCGGGGTAGGCAGCCCCAGCATTTT. This translates into CASSDLRGRQPQHF.

The chain carries TRBV5-1 and TRBJ2-7, with 14 bases identical to TRBD2. The CDR3 is made up of 17 amino acids. V gave up 4 bases and J gave up 0 bases; unmatched junction bases: 6. The germline V gene encodes CDR1 SGHRS and CDR2 YFSETQ. The CDR3 sequence is CASSAGLAGGGSYEQYF. CDR3 DNA sequence: TGCGCCAGCAGCGCCGGACTAGCGGGGGGAGGCTCCTACGAGCAGTACTTC.

The rearrangement links TRBV9 to TRBJ1-1, with TRBD1 matching over 10 bases. Germline assignment: CDR1 SGDLS and CDR2 YYNGEE. V was clipped by 4 bases and J by 1 base; unmatched bases: 13. This CDR3 contains 18 residues. The CDR3 DNA reads as TGTGCCAGCAGCTCTGAGCCGGGACAGGGGCTGGAGAACACTGAAGCTTTCTTT. Amino acid sequence: CASSSEPGQGLENTEAFF. Supplemented by reference TRBV9 and TRBJ1-1, the full variable domain reads DSGVTQTPKHLITATGQRVTLRCSPRSGDLSVYWYQQSLDQGLQFLIQYYNGEERAKGNILERFSAQQFPDLHSELNLSSLELGDSALYFCASSSEPGQGLENTEAFFGQGTRLTVV.

The chain carries TRBV19 and TRBJ1-2; D not resolved. CDR1 is LNHDA, CDR2 SQIVND, per germline (reference sequence). The CDR3 extends over 15 amino acids. Trimming stripped 9 bases from V and 7 bases from J, with 24 bases between. This chain's CDR3 is CASKEDGLGRGGYTF. In DNA form, the CDR3 reads TGTGCCAGCAAAGAGGACGGATTGGGCCGGGGTGGCTACACCTTC.

This clone has more than one count but fewer than ten. The chain carries TRBV7-3 and TRBJ1-5, with D perhaps matching TRBD1 (5 bases). The CDR3 is made up of 13 amino acids. V shed 5 bases and J shed 7 bases, with 12 bases lying between them. Germline CDR1 SGHTA, CDR2 FQGTGA. CDR3 nucleotide sequence: TGTGCCAGCAGCCCTGATGGGGGGCAGCCCCAGCATTTT. Residues: CASSPDGGQPQHF. Complete variable domain (other parts from reference TRBV7-3 and TRBJ1-5): GAGVSQTPSNKVTEKGKYVELRCDPISGHTALYWYRQSLGQGPEFLIYFQGTGAADDSGLPNDRFFAVRPEGSVSTLKIQRTERGDSAVYLCASSPDGGQPQHFGDGTRLSIL.

The chain recombines TRBV6-5 with TRBJ1-5, with D tentatively TRBD1 (6 bases). Germline values: CDR1 MNHEY, CDR2 SVGAGI. This CDR3 spans 13 amino acids. V shed 7 bases and J shed 7 bases, with 14 bases lying between them. The CDR3, as DNA: TGTGCCAGCATACAGGGATTCAGACAGCCCCAGCATTTT. Encoded protein: CASIQGFRQPQHF.

The V and J genes are TRBV27 and TRBJ1-3; 8 bases fit TRBD1. The V gene end was trimmed by 6 bases and the J gene end by 2 bases; junction bases not matched to a gene: 6. The CDR3 consists of 15 residues. Germline V CDR1 and CDR2: MNHEY, SMNVEV (reference sequence). CDR3 sequence: CASRGQADTGNTIYF. The CDR3 nucleotides are TGTGCCAGCAGGGGACAGGCAGACACTGGAAACACCATATATTTT.

The rearrangement links TRBV10-1 to TRBJ1-5, with unresolved D. V was cut by 8 bases and J by 5 bases, with 16 bases left in between. From germline, CDR1 is WNHNN and CDR2 SYGVQD (reference sequence). This CDR3 is built from 14 residues. CDR3 sequence: CASYTGSSYQPQHF. The CDR3 coding sequence is TGCGCCAGCTATACCGGGTCCTCTTATCAGCCCCAGCATTTT.

This chain joins TRBV2 and TRBJ2-7; 14 positions agree with TRBD2. The CDR3 loop spans 14 amino acids. V trimming: 6 bases; J trimming: 2 bases; junction bases outside the gene matches: 0. Germline CDR1 reads SNHLY; CDR2 reads FYNNEI. The CDR3 sequence: CASRTSGGAYEQYF. The CDR3 nucleotides read TGTGCCAGCAGGACTAGCGGGGGGGCCTACGAGCAGTACTTC.

This sequence joins TRBV7-3 and TRBJ2-3; no clear D. This CDR3 is 13 amino acids long. Germline V gene sequence: CDR1 SGHTA, CDR2 FQGTGA. The V end was cut by 2 bases, the J end by 2 bases, with 5 bases between. The CDR3 sequence: CASSLDNTDTQYF. CDR3 DNA sequence: TGTGCCAGCAGCTTAGACAACACAGATACGCAGTATTTT. Filled out from reference TRBV7-3 and TRBJ2-3, the complete variable domain reads GAGVSQTPSNKVTEKGKYVELRCDPISGHTALYWYRQSLGQGPEFLIYFQGTGAADDSGLPNDRFFAVRPEGSVSTLKIQRTERGDSAVYLCASSLDNTDTQYFGPGTRLTVL.

The chain has TRBV15 and TRBJ1-2, with D uncertain. V was pared by 2 bases and J by 4 bases, with 11 bases between. CDR1 is LNHNV, CDR2 YYDKDF, per germline (reference sequence). The CDR3 length is 14 residues. This CDR3 is CATSRTDGGYGYTF. In DNA, the CDR3 is TGTGCCACCAGCAGAACTGACGGAGGCTATGGCTACACCTTC. The variable domain in full, with the rest retrieved from reference TRBV15 and TRBJ1-2, is DAMVIQNPRYQVTQFGKPVTLSCSQTLNHNVMYWYQQKSSQAPKLLFHYYDKDFNNEADTPDNFQSRRPNTSFCFLDIRSPGLGDTAMYLCATSRTDGGYGYTFGSGTRLTVV.

The CDR3 region is CASSPNREGGYTF. The DNA of the CDR3 is TGTGCCAGCTCACCAAACAGGGAGGGTGGCTACACCTTC. The chain is built from TRBV18 and TRBJ1-2; D is perhaps TRBD1 (6 bases). There are 13 residues in the CDR3. Germline CDR1 KGHSH, CDR2 LQKENI. The V end was cut by 2 bases, the J end by 7 bases, with 11 bases between. The entire variable domain, with the rest obtained from reference TRBV18 and TRBJ1-2, is as follows: NAGVMQNPRHLVRRRGQEARLRCSPMKGHSHVYWYRQLPEEGLKFMVYLQKENIIDESGMPKERFSAEFPKEGPSILRIQQVVRGDSAAYFCASSPNREGGYTFGSGTRLTVV.

The rearrangement links TRBV6-6 to TRBJ1-2; 9 bases map to TRBD1. V shed 2 bases, J shed 4 bases, and the junction held 8 bases outside the gene matches. The germline gives CDR1 MNHNY, CDR2 SVGAGI (reference sequence). The CDR3 loop spans 16 amino acids. The CDR3 DNA is TGTGCCAGCAGTTACGCGCCGGACAGGGGCGGCTATGGCTACACCTTC. As protein: CASSYAPDRGGYGYTF.

This chain connects TRBV18 to TRBJ1-3, with 7 bases identical to TRBD1. Trimming removed 0 bases from V and 0 bases from J; junction bases left unmatched: 8. Germline V gene sequence: CDR1 KGHSH, CDR2 LQKENI. The CDR3 has 18 amino acids. As DNA, the CDR3 is TGTGCCAGCTCACCACCTCAGACAGGGCGACCCTCTGGAAACACCATATATTTT. Amino acid sequence: CASSPPQTGRPSGNTIYF.